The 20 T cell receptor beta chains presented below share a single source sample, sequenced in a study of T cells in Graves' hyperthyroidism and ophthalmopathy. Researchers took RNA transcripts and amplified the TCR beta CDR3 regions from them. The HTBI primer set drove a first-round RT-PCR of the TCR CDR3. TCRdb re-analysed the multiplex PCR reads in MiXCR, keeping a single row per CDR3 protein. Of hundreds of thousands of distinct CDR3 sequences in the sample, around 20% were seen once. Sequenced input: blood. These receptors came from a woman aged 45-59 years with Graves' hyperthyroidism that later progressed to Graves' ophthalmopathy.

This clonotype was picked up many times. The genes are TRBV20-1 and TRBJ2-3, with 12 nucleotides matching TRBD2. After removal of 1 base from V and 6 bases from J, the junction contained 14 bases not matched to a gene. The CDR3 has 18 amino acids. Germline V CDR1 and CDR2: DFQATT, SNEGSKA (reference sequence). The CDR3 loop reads CSARAQLAGGPAPDTQYF. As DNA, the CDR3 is TGCAGTGCTAGAGCTCAGCTAGCGGGGGGGCCAGCCCCGGATACGCAGTATTTT.

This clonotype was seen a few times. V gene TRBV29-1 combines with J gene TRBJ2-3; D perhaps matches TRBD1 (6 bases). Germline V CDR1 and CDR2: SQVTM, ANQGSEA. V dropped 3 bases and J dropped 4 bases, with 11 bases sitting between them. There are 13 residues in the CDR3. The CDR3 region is CSVESTGSDTQYF. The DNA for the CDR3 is TGCAGCGTTGAGTCAACAGGGTCAGATACGCAGTATTTT.

The CDR3 protein is CAWRRRGNYGYTF. As DNA, the CDR3 is TGTGCCTGGAGGCGCAGGGGTAACTATGGCTACACCTTC. V is TRBV30 and J is TRBJ1-2; D perhaps matches TRBD1 (6 bases). The V gene's germline CDR1 is GTSNPN and CDR2 SVGIG (reference sequence). This CDR3 region has 13 residues. Between the trimmed V and J ends, which lost 3 bases and 1 base, there was a span of 9 bases. The complete variable domain, with remaining parts taken from reference TRBV30 and TRBJ1-2, reads SQTIHQWPATLVQPVGSPLSLECTVEGTSNPNLYWYRQAAGRGLQLLFYSVGIGQISSEVPQNLSASRPQDRQFILSSKKLLLSDSGFYLCAWRRRGNYGYTFGSGTRLTVV.

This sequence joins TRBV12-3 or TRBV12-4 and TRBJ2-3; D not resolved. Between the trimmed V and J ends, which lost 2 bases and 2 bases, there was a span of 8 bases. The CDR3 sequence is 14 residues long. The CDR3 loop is CASSLLSTTDTQYF. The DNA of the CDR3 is TGTGCCAGCAGTTTACTCTCCACCACAGATACGCAGTATTTT.

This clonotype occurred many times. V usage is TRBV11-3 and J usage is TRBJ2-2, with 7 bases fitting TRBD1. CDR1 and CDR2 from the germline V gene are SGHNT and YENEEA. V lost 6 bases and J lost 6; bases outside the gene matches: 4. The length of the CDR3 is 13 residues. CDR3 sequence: CASSSTGAGELFF. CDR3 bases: TGTGCCAGCAGTTCTACAGGGGCCGGGGAGCTGTTTTTT.

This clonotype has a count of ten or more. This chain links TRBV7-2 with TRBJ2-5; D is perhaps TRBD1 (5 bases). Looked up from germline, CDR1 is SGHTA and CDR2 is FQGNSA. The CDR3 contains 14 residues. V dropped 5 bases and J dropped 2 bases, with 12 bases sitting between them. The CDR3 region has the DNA TGTGCCAGCAGCCGTCCCCCAGGGCAAGAGACCCAGTACTTC. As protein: CASSRPPGQETQYF.

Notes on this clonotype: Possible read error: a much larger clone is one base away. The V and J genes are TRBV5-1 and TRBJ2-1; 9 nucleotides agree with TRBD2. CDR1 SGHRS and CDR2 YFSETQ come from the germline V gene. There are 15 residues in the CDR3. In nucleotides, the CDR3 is TGCGCCAGCAGCTTAGCGGGGGGCCAGTACAATGATCAGTTCTTC. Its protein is CASSLAGGQYNDQFF.

CDR3 sequence reads: CASSSTGGAEGYTF. The DNA of the CDR3 is TGTGCCAGCAGCTCGACAGGGGGCGCGGAAGGCTACACCTTC. The genes are TRBV11-2 and TRBJ1-2, with 10 bases lining up with TRBD1. The V gene's germline CDR1 is SGHAT and CDR2 FQNNGV. The CDR3 is made up of 14 amino acids. V lost 4 bases, J lost 8 bases, and 7 bases stayed unmatched.

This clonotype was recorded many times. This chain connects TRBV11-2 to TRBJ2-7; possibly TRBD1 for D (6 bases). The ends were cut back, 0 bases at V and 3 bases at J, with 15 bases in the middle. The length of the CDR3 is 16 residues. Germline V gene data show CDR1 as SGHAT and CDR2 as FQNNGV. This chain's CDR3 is CASSLDPPDRIYEQYF. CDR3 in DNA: TGTGCCAGCAGCTTAGACCCGCCAGACAGGATCTACGAGCAGTACTTC. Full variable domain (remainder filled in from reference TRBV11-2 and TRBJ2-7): EAGVAQSPRYKIIEKRQSVAFWCNPISGHATLYWYQQILGQGPKLLIQFQNNGVVDDSQLPKDRFSAERLKGVDSTLKIQPAKLEDSAVYLCASSLDPPDRIYEQYFGPGTRLTVT.

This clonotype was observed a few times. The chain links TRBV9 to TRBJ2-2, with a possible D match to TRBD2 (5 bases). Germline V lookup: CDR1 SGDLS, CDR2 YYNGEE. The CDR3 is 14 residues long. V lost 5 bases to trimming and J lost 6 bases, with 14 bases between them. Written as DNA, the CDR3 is TGTGCCAGCAGACTCGATCTGGGAGCCGGGGAGCTGTTTTTT. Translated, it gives CASRLDLGAGELFF.

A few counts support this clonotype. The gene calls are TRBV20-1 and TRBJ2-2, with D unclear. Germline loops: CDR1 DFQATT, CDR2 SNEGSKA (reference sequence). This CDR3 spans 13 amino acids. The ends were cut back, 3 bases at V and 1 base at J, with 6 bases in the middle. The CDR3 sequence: CSASPRNTGELFF. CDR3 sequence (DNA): TGCAGTGCTAGTCCCAGGAACACCGGGGAGCTGTTTTTT.

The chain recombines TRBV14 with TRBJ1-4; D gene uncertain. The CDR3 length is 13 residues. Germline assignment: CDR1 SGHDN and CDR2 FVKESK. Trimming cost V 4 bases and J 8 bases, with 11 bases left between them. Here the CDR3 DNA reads TGTGCCAGCAGCCCCTGGGGAAGCGAAAAACTGTTTTTT. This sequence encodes CASSPWGSEKLFF.

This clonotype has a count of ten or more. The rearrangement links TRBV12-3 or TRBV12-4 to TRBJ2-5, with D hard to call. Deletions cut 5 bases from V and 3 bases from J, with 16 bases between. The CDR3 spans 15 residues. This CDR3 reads CASSHGLSGEETQYF. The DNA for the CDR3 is TGTGCCAGCAGTCACGGGTTGAGTGGGGAAGAGACCCAGTACTTC.

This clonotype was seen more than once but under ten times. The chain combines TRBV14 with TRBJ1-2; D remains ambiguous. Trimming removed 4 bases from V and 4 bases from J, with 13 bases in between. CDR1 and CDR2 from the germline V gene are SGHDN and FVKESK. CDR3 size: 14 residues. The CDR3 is CASSPGLYPYGYTF. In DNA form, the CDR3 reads TGTGCCAGCAGCCCGGGCCTTTATCCCTATGGCTACACCTTC.

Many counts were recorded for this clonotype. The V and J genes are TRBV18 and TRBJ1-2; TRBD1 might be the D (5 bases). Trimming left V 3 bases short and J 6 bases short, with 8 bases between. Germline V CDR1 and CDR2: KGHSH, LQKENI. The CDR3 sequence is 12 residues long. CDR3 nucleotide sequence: TGTGCCAGCTCACCCGGGGCGGATGGCTACACCTTC. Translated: CASSPGADGYTF.

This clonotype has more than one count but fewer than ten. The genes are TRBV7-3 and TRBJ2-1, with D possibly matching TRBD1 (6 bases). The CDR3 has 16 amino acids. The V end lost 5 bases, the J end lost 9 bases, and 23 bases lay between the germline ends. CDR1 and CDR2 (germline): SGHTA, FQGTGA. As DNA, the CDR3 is TGTGCCAGCAGCCCGGCCCCCACAGGGCTTAACGGTGAGCAGTTCTTC. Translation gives CASSPAPTGLNGEQFF.

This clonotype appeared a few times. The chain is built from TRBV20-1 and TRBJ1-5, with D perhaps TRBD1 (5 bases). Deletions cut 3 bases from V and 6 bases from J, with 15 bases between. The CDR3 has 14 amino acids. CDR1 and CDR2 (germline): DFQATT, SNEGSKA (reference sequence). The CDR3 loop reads CSARRHQGSQPQHF. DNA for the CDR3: TGCAGTGCTAGGCGTCATCAGGGAAGTCAGCCCCAGCATTTT.

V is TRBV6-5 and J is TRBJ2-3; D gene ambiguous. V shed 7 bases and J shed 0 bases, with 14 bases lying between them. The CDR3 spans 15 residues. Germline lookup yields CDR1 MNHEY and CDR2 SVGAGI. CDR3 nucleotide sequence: TGTGCCAGCATCAGACCTTCCTACAGCACAGATACGCAGTATTTT. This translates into CASIRPSYSTDTQYF.

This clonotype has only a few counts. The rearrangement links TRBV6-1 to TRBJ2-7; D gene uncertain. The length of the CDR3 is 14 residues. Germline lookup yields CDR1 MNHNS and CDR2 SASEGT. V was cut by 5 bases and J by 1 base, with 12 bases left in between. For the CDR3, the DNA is TGTGCCAGCAGTCCTCTCGACTTTTCCTACGAGCAGTACTTC. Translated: CASSPLDFSYEQYF.

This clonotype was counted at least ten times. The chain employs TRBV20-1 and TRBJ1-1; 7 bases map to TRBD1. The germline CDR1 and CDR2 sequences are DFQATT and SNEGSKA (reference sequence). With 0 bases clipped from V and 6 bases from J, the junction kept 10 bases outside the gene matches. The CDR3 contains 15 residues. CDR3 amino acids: CSARDQGDWLPEAFF. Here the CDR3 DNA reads TGCAGTGCTAGAGATCAGGGGGATTGGCTGCCTGAAGCTTTCTTT.